The 10 T cell receptor beta chains listed next were all sequenced from one sample in a study of blood T cell repertoires in COVID-19. The data were produced by immunoSEQ multiplex PCR, yet TCRdb's version contains in-frame clones alone and is incomplete. The repertoire has approximately 70,000 clones, about 88% of them found once; the top ten carry approximately 19%. The sample comprised peripheral blood. The receptors derive from a human donor in a cohort sampled during active COVID-19.

The chain uses TRBV7-2 and TRBJ1-1; 8 bases line up with TRBD1. Germline CDR1 and CDR2: SGHTA and FQGNSA. This CDR3 spans 15 amino acids. V gave up 5 bases and J gave up 2 bases; unmatched junction bases: 7. CDR3 residues: CASSGPRGPNTEAFF. CDR3 nucleotide sequence: TGTGCCAGCAGCGGACCCAGGGGGCCCAACACTGAAGCTTTCTTT.

V usage is TRBV19 and J usage is TRBJ2-2, with 10 positions matching TRBD1. This CDR3 contains 14 residues. Germline V gives CDR1 LNHDA, CDR2 SQIVND (reference sequence). Unmatched junction bases numbered 8, after V lost 7 bases and J lost 9 bases. The CDR3 region is CASIRTGGPRELFF. The CDR3 DNA sequence: TGTGCCAGTATCCGGACAGGGGGACCTCGGGAGCTGTTTTTT.

V and J are TRBV18 and TRBJ2-5, with D hard to call. From germline, CDR1 is KGHSH and CDR2 LQKENI. Deletions cut 6 bases from V and 2 bases from J, with 13 bases between. The CDR3 has 14 residues. The CDR3 coding sequence is TGTGCCAGCTCTCCTCCGGGTCCACAAGAGACCCAGTACTTC. It encodes CASSPPGPQETQYF.

The CDR3 sequence is CASSNRGTWETQYF. CDR3 sequence (DNA): TGTGCCAGCAGCAACAGGGGGACGTGGGAGACCCAGTACTTC. The rearrangement links TRBV6-1 to TRBJ2-5; TRBD1 matches 8 bases. V trimming: 6 bases; J trimming: 5 bases; junction bases outside the gene matches: 8. CDR1 is MNHNS, CDR2 SASEGT, per germline. The CDR3 spans 14 residues.

This clone was counted a single time. The chain is built from TRBV6-5 and TRBJ2-7, with 8 bases fitting TRBD1. The J segment lost 6 bases and the V segment lost 7 bases, leaving 11 bases of the junction unmatched. This CDR3 is 14 amino acids long. The germline gives CDR1 MNHEY, CDR2 SVGAGI. CDR3 amino acids: CASIEDRVFREQYF. CDR3 DNA sequence: TGTGCCAGCATCGAGGACAGGGTTTTTCGCGAGCAGTACTTC.

The chain recombines TRBV2 with TRBJ2-7, with 14 bases lining up with TRBD2. The V segment lost 6 bases and the J segment 0 bases; nucleotides outside the gene matches: 4. Germline V gene data show CDR1 as SNHLY and CDR2 as FYNNEI. The CDR3 covers 16 residues. The CDR3 sequence: CASSLGLAGASYEQYF. DNA of the CDR3: TGTGCCAGCAGCCTGGGACTAGCGGGAGCCTCCTACGAGCAGTACTTC. Supplemented by reference TRBV2 and TRBJ2-7, the full variable domain reads EPEVTQTPSHQVTQMGQEVILRCVPISNHLYFYWYRQILGQKVEFLVSFYNNEISEKSEIFDDQFSVERPDGSNFTLKIRSTKLEDSAMYFCASSLGLAGASYEQYFGPGTRLTVT.

The genes are TRBV10-1 and TRBJ2-5, with 8 nucleotides matching TRBD2. Germline CDR1 is WNHNN and CDR2 is SYGVQD (reference sequence). The CDR3 has 15 amino acids. The junction had 4 bases not matched to a gene; V was cut back by 0 bases and J by 4 bases. The CDR3 region is CASSESTAGGETQYF. In nucleotides, the CDR3 is TGCGCCAGCAGTGAGTCTACTGCGGGAGGAGAGACCCAGTACTTC.

This clone was seen once. The chain links TRBV18 to TRBJ2-1, with 10 bases that match TRBD1. V was pared by 0 bases and J by 6 bases, with 5 bases of the junction left unmatched. Germline V gene data show CDR1 as KGHSH and CDR2 as LQKENI. The CDR3 sequence is 16 residues long. The CDR3 is CASSPPGTGVGNEQFF. In DNA, the CDR3 is TGTGCCAGCTCACCACCGGGGACAGGGGTCGGCAATGAGCAGTTCTTC.

J is TRBJ1-4 and V is TRBV5-4, with TRBD1 matching 8 bases. V gave up 0 bases and J gave up 6 bases; unmatched junction bases: 1. CDR3 length: 14 amino acids. Germline loops: CDR1 SGHNT, CDR2 YYREEE (reference sequence). CDR3 sequence (DNA): TGTGCCAGCAGCTTGGACAGGGGGGATGAAAAACTGTTTTTT. Its translation: CASSLDRGDEKLFF.

The chain joins TRBV9 to TRBJ2-5, with 10 bases fitting TRBD1. V shed 3 bases and J 3 bases; nucleotides not matched to a gene: 5. The CDR3 spans 15 residues. Germline loops: CDR1 SGDLS, CDR2 YYNGEE. The CDR3 sequence: CASSAGQGGEETQYF. CDR3 DNA sequence: TGTGCCAGCAGCGCCGGACAGGGGGGAGAAGAGACCCAGTACTTC.